Below, one T cell receptor beta chain is given with its context. The authors' processing: Scientists estimated how many nucleated cells there were by amplifying reference gene primers. Here immunoSEQ multiplex PCR was the method, and the copy in TCRdb shows in-frame clones only, minus some. V and J calls and clone size are as listed in that table; D and trimming were resolved from the DNA. Here the sample spans roughly 570,000 clones, roughly nine tenths being singletons. The data were taken from a study of blood T cell repertoires in COVID-19. On the study more broadly: Sources were T cells, B-cell-depleted T cells, or PBMCs; the material itself was cDNA or gDNA.

V was shortened by 8 bases and J by 7 bases, with 15 bases between the two germline ends. The CDR3 runs 12 residues. Germline V gene data show CDR1 as GTSNPN and CDR2 as SVGIG (reference sequence). The rearrangement links TRBV30 to TRBJ2-1, with D tentatively TRBD2 (6 bases). The clonotype comes from a woman in her 50s with COVID-19, enrolled during active disease. Sequenced input: peripheral blood. CDR3 region: CATGGEWNEQFF. The CDR3 coding sequence is TGTGCCACTGGCGGGGAGTGGAATGAGCAGTTCTTC.